The clone carrying this TCR beta chain was found once. Other DNA variants within this sample encode the same CDR3. Cells designated naive CD8 were CD45RO-negative and were positively selected for CCR7, with terminally differentiated effector memory CD45RA+ cells excluded. The repertoire was sequenced with immunoSEQ multiplex PCR; TCRdb's copy has only in-frame clones and lacks some. The sample records about 2.1 million clones, just over 90% being singletons. V was pared by 5 bases and J by 0 bases, with 3 bases between. Germline-derived CDR1 and CDR2 are MNHEY and SMNVEV (reference sequence). CDR3 length equals 12 residues. This sample stems from a study of shared clonotypes between healthy human individuals.

Sequenced material: naive CD8+ T cells from PBMCs. The rearrangement links TRBV27 to TRBJ2-3; no reliable D call. This clonotype was sampled from a man younger than 35 in good health. Some clones in this sample may be carry-over from other donors' samples. Here the CDR3 reads CASSASTDTQYF. CDR3 bases: TGTGCCAGCAGTGCAAGCACAGATACGCAGTATTTT.